What follows are 4 T cell receptor beta chains derived from one specimen sequenced in a study of OX40 agonist ivuxolimab in advanced cancers. Data came from immunoSEQ multiplex PCR; TCRdb stores just in-frame clones and leaves some out. The data hold some 25,000 clones, with roughly 79% observed a single time. The source material was CD4+ or CD8+ T cells sorted from blood, sampled in a trial of the OX40 agonist ivuxolimab. All receptors derive from an adult with an advanced solid tumor such as melanoma, head and neck, liver or kidney cancer.

The J gene is TRBJ2-7, the V gene TRBV5-5; 11 bases are shared with TRBD1. Germline CDR1 SGHKS, CDR2 YYEKEE (reference sequence). V trimming: 4 bases; J trimming: 3 bases; junction bases outside the gene matches: 6. The CDR3 sequence is 15 residues long. The CDR3 is CASSPMGQGVYEQYF. CDR3 in DNA: TGTGCCAGCAGCCCAATGGGACAGGGGGTCTACGAGCAGTACTTC.

V gene TRBV7-6 combines with J gene TRBJ1-6; 9 positions match TRBD1. The CDR3 totals 19 residues. The ends lost 5 bases at V and 0 bases at J; junction bases unmatched: 11. Germline CDR1 reads SGHVS; CDR2 reads FNYEAQ. CDR3 in amino acids: CASSKGQGDPSSYNSPLHF. For the CDR3, the DNA is TGTGCCAGCAGCAAGGGACAGGGTGATCCTAGCTCCTATAATTCACCCCTCCACTTT.

J is TRBJ2-7 and V is TRBV27; D may correspond to TRBD1 or TRBD2 (6 bases each). The CDR3 length is 12 residues. The germline V and J ends were trimmed by 8 bases and 7 bases, with 15 bases remaining between them. Germline CDR1 and CDR2: MNHEY and SMNVEV (reference sequence). CDR3 bases: TGTGCCAGCGTATCCATAGGGGGGGAGCAGTACTTC. Protein product: CASVSIGGEQYF.

The chain carries TRBV5-1 and TRBJ1-2, with TRBD1 matching over 7 bases. The CDR3 extends over 14 amino acids. Losses at the gene ends were 0 bases for V and 4 bases for J; bases not matched to a gene: 3. Germline CDR1 SGHRS, CDR2 YFSETQ. CDR3 DNA sequence: TGCGCCAGCAGCTTGGCAGGGGGTAGCTATGGCTACACCTTC. Protein product: CASSLAGGSYGYTF.